In this sample, the clone carrying this TCR beta chain turned up a few times. What it binds is unknown. This entry comes from a study of blood T cells in healthy people across ages. Study-level findings and limits: In long-lived donors, naive CD4+ cell counts and diversity exceeded those of aged donors.

Combining a sample-barcoded 5' primer with a J-beta primer mix, a second PCR ran for about 6 to 11 cycles. MiXCR, applied by TCRdb to the 5' RACE reads, yields one record per CDR3 protein. The table has about 640,000 distinct CDR3 sequences, under 65% seen once. CDR3 length equals 16 residues. Sequencing was done on a sample of blood. The genes are TRBV21-1 and TRBJ2-5; the tabulated D call, TRBD1, remains unverified against the DNA. TRBV21-1 is deemed a pseudogene. This clonotype was obtained from a man in his sixties in good health. CDR3 nucleotide sequence: TGTGCCAGCAGCCCGCTGGACAGTATGGGGGAAGAGACCCAGTACTTC. It translates to CASSPLDSMGEETQYF.